The 9 T cell receptor beta chains given below trace back to one sample, sequenced in a study of T-cell memory formation after mild COVID-19. TCRdb reprocessed the 5' RACE reads via MiXCR and lists one record per CDR3 protein. The profile shows over 500,000 distinct CDR3 sequences, roughly 17% of them singletons. Sequencing was done on a sample of PBMCs or a T cell subset sorted from them (not recorded which). These receptor sequences come from an adult woman who had mild COVID-19 (a few samples of this study predate the infection). Cell type and time point are not known.

The rearrangement uses TRBV20-1 and TRBJ1-1; D might be TRBD1 (5 bases). The CDR3 length is 12 residues. Germline V gene lookup returns CDR1 DFQATT and CDR2 SNEGSKA (reference sequence). Trimming cost V 3 bases and J 5 bases, with 10 bases left between them. CDR3: CSASVGETEAFF. DNA for the CDR3: TGCAGTGCTAGTGTGGGGGAGACTGAAGCTTTCTTT.

The V call is TRBV10-3, the J call TRBJ2-1; 8 bases are shared with TRBD1. Germline V gives CDR1 ENHRY, CDR2 SYGVKD. CDR3 length: 13 amino acids. The V gene end was trimmed by 8 bases and the J gene end by 3 bases; junction bases not matched to a gene: 3. This CDR3 reads CAIGQGSYNEQFF. The CDR3 DNA sequence: TGTGCCATCGGACAGGGAAGCTACAATGAGCAGTTCTTC.

The V gene is TRBV19, the J gene TRBJ2-7, with TRBD2 identical over 11 bases. The CDR3 is 15 amino acids. In germline, CDR1 is LNHDA, CDR2 SQIVND (reference sequence). V trimming: 5 bases; J trimming: 3 bases; junction bases outside the gene matches: 6. CDR3 loop: CASSYRTSGHYEQYF. The CDR3 DNA follows: TGTGCCAGTAGTTACCGGACTAGCGGGCACTACGAGCAGTACTTC.

This clonotype was observed a few times. The chain uses TRBV15 and TRBJ1-6; D remains unclear. CDR3 length: 11 amino acids. Trimming removed 5 bases at V and 13 bases at J, with 9 bases between. Germline CDR1 reads LNHNV; CDR2 reads YYDKDF (reference sequence). The CDR3 nucleotides read TGTGCCACCAGCGACTTGGGGCCCCTCCACTTT. This codes for CATSDLGPLHF. The full variable domain, completed using reference TRBV15 and TRBJ1-6, is DAMVIQNPRYQVTQFGKPVTLSCSQTLNHNVMYWYQQKSSQAPKLLFHYYDKDFNNEADTPDNFQSRRPNTSFCFLDIRSPGLGDTAMYLCATSDLGPLHFGNGTRLTVT.

The chain couples TRBV6-2 or TRBV6-3 to TRBJ2-3; TRBD2 matches at 13 bases. Germline lookup yields CDR1 MNHEY and CDR2 SVGEGT. The J segment lost 0 bases and the V segment lost 2 bases, leaving 2 bases of the junction unmatched. The CDR3 is 17 residues long. Written as DNA, the CDR3 is TGTGCCAGCAGTTACGAGACTAGCGGGAGGAGCACAGATACGCAGTATTTT. It translates to CASSYETSGRSTDTQYF.

This clonotype was recorded a few times. The rearrangement joins TRBV9 to TRBJ2-5; no clear D. This CDR3 spans 12 amino acids. From germline, CDR1 is SGDLS and CDR2 YYNGEE. Deletions cut 6 bases from V and 7 bases from J, with 13 bases between. Written as DNA, the CDR3 is TGTGCCAGCATGGGCGAGTTGGGGACCCAGTACTTC. Translation gives CASMGELGTQYF.

This clonotype was seen a few times. The chain employs TRBV5-1 and TRBJ2-4; no definite D call. V lost 4 bases and J 8 bases, leaving 7 bases between the germline ends. Germline V gene lookup returns CDR1 SGHRS and CDR2 YFSETQ. This CDR3 is 11 amino acids long. CDR3 nucleotide sequence: TGCGCCAGCAGCATAGATTACATTCAGTACTTC. The encoded protein is CASSIDYIQYF.

Only a few counts were recorded for this clonotype. The CDR3 loop reads CASSGSGGGPTGELFF. For the CDR3, the DNA is TGCGCCAGCAGTGGTAGCGGCGGGGGGCCCACCGGGGAGCTGTTTTTT. This chain connects TRBV10-2 to TRBJ2-2; 8 positions match TRBD2. Germline-derived CDR1 and CDR2 are WSHSY and SAAADI. The CDR3 totals 16 residues. V lost 4 bases and J lost 4; bases outside the gene matches: 8.

V usage is TRBV6-1 and J usage is TRBJ2-1; 7 positions match TRBD1. Germline V gene sequence: CDR1 MNHNS, CDR2 SASEGT. CDR3 size: 15 residues. Trimming at V came to 8 bases and at J to 1 base, leaving 8 bases not matched to a gene. The chain's CDR3 is CASEGAGVSYNEQFF. The CDR3 DNA reads as TGTGCCAGCGAGGGGGCCGGTGTGTCCTACAATGAGCAGTTCTTC.